One and the same sample provided the 9 T cell receptor beta chains below, sequenced in a study of control samples from healthy donors and cancer patients. This table comes from immunoSEQ multiplex PCR, and its TCRdb copy is limited to in-frame clones, with some not included. The sample carries 120,000 to 150,000 clones, 90% to 95% recorded once. The sample taken for sequencing was blood. Receptors were obtained from a man aged 18 to 30 in good health.

This chain uses TRBV6-2 or TRBV6-3 with TRBJ1-4, with D tentatively TRBD1 (5 bases). CDR1 and CDR2 (germline): MNHEY, SVGEGT. Trimming left V 6 bases short and J 8 bases short, with 19 bases between. The CDR3 extends over 15 amino acids. The CDR3 loop is CASSIPTRDPEKLFF. The DNA for the CDR3 is TGTGCCAGCAGCATACCCACCCGGGACCCAGAAAAACTGTTTTTT.

The J gene is TRBJ2-3, the V gene TRBV7-3; TRBD2 matches 9 bases. The CDR3 has 17 amino acids. CDR1 is SGHTA, CDR2 FQGTGA, per germline. Trimming took 1 base from V and 7 from J; bases not matched to a gene: 12. The chain's CDR3 is CASSLSRLAGLPNTQYF. DNA of the CDR3: TGTGCCAGCAGCTTAAGCCGGCTAGCGGGACTTCCAAATACGCAGTATTTT. Supplemented by reference TRBV7-3 and TRBJ2-3, the full variable domain reads GAGVSQTPSNKVTEKGKYVELRCDPISGHTALYWYRQSLGQGPEFLIYFQGTGAADDSGLPNDRFFAVRPEGSVSTLKIQRTERGDSAVYLCASSLSRLAGLPNTQYFGPGTRLTVL.

The V and J genes are TRBV10-3 and TRBJ1-5, with D perhaps matching TRBD1 (6 bases). The CDR3 covers 13 residues. Looked up from germline, CDR1 is ENHRY and CDR2 is SYGVKD. V was trimmed by 8 bases and J by 6 bases, leaving 14 bases between them. CDR3 loop: CAIGGGLSQPQHF. The CDR3 DNA sequence: TGTGCCATCGGAGGGGGGCTGAGTCAGCCCCAGCATTTT.

The chain carries TRBV10-3 and TRBJ1-1; D is possibly TRBD1 (6 bases). There are 12 residues in the CDR3. Germline V gives CDR1 ENHRY, CDR2 SYGVKD. Between the trimmed V and J ends, which lost 5 bases and 7 bases, there was a span of 11 bases. CDR3 residues: CAISRGRSEAFF. CDR3 bases: TGTGCCATCAGTAGGGGGAGGAGTGAAGCTTTCTTT.

The table lists this clone with a few counts. The rearrangement links TRBV19 to TRBJ2-1, with 9 bases that match TRBD1. CDR3 size: 17 residues. J lost 13 bases, V lost 3 bases, and 19 bases had no gene match. CDR1 and CDR2 (germline): LNHDA, SQIVND (reference sequence). The CDR3 reads CASSIGLGTGYQWGQFF. The CDR3 bases are TGTGCCAGTAGTATTGGCCTCGGGACAGGGTATCAATGGGGACAGTTCTTC.

The chain joins TRBV24-1 to TRBJ1-1; weak D call: TRBD1 (5 bases). The ends were cut back, 1 base at V and 5 bases at J, with 7 bases in the middle. This CDR3 has 13 amino acids. CDR1 KGHDR and CDR2 SFDVKD come from the germline V gene. The CDR3: CATSDFWGTEAFF. DNA of the CDR3: TGTGCCACCAGTGATTTCTGGGGGACTGAAGCTTTCTTT.

V usage is TRBV5-1 and J usage is TRBJ1-3, with D possibly TRBD1 on 5 matching bases. The V end was cut by 0 bases, the J end by 0 bases, with 10 bases between. The CDR3 contains 16 residues. Germline V gene data show CDR1 as SGHRS and CDR2 as YFSETQ. CDR3 nucleotides: TGCGCCAGCAGCTTGGGACAGCTTCTCTCTGGAAACACCATATATTTT. Protein: CASSLGQLLSGNTIYF.

The chain combines TRBV19 with TRBJ2-2; D is unclear. This CDR3 has 12 amino acids. The germline gives CDR1 LNHDA, CDR2 SQIVND (reference sequence). The V end was cut by 5 bases, the J end by 7 bases, with 8 bases between. The CDR3 DNA follows: TGTGCCAGTAGTCTTGATGTCGGGGAGCTGTTTTTT. Its translation is CASSLDVGELFF.

The chain combines TRBV15 with TRBJ2-1; D not certain. The CDR3 spans 14 residues. V was pared by 5 bases and J by 6 bases, with 14 bases between. Germline V gives CDR1 LNHNV, CDR2 YYDKDF (reference sequence). The CDR3, as DNA: TGTGCCACCAGCGTCTACCAGTCTGTCAATGAGCAGTTCTTC. This encodes CATSVYQSVNEQFF.